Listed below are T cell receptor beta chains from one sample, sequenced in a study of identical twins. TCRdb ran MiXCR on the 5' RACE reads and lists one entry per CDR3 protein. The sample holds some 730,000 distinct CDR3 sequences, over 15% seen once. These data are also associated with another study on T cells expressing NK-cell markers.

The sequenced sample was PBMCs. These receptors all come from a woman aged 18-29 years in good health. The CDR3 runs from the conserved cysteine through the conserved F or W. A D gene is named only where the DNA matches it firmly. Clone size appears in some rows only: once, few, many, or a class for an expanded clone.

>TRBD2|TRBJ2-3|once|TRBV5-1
TGCGCCAGCACGGGGGCTAGCGGGATTAGTTTCACAGATACGCAGTATTTT
CASTGASGISFTDTQYF
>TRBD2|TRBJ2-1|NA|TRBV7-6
TGTGCCAGCAGCCTACTTACGGGAGGCCCCTACAATGAGCAGTTCTTC
CASSLLTGGPYNEQFF
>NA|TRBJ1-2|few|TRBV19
TGTGCCAGTCGGAGCTATGGCTACACCTTC
CASRSYGYTF
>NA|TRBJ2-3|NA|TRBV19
TGTGCCAGTAGTGTCTGGGAGGCAGATACGCAGTATTTT
CASSVWEADTQYF
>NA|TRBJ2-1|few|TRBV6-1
TGTGCCAGCAGTGTCCCGGCGAACCAGCAGTTCTTC
CASSVPANQQFF
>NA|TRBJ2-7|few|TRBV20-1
TGCAGTGCACGGACACTCTCCTACGAGCAGTACTTC
CSARTLSYEQYF
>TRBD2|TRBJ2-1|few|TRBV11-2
TGTGCCAGCAGCTTAGAGGCTAGCGGGAGTTATGAGCAGTTCTTC
CASSLEASGSYEQFF
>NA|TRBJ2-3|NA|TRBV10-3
TGTGCCATCCAGGACAGTAGCACAGATACGCAGTATTTT
CAIQDSSTDTQYF
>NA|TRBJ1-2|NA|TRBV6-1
TGTGCCAGCGCCACGGGGACCGGGGGCTACACCTTC
CASATGTGGYTF
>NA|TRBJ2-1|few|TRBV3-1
TGTGCCAGCAGCCAAAGGGAGAGCGGATTATACAATGAGCAGTTCTTC
CASSQRESGLYNEQFF
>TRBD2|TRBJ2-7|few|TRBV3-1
TGTGCCAGCAGCCAAGATTTGGGACTAGCTGAGCAGTACTTC
CASSQDLGLAEQYF
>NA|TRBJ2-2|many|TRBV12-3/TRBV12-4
TGTGCCAGCAGTTTTCTCTGGAGTCACGGCACCGGGGAGCTGTTTTTT
CASSFLWSHGTGELFF
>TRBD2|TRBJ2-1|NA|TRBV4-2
TGTGCCAGCAGCCACGGGACTAGGGACTCACATGAGCAGTTCTTC
CASSHGTRDSHEQFF
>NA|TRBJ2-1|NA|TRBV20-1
TGCAGTGCGGCCGGGACTTCCTCCGGGCGGGAGCAGTTCTTC
CSAAGTSSGREQFF
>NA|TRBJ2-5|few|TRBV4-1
TGCGCCAGCAGCCTTTGGACTAACCAAGAGACCCAGTACTTC
CASSLWTNQETQYF
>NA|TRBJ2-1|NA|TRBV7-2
TGTGCCAGCAGCTCCCCGGGGATCGGCAATGAGCAGTTCTTC
CASSSPGIGNEQFF
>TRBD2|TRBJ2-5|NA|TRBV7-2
TGTGCCAGCAGCCAAGGGACTAGCCTGTACCAAGAGACCCAGTACTTC
CASSQGTSLYQETQYF
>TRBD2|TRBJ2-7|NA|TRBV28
TGTGCCAGCAGCGCACTAGCGGGGGCCTACGAGCAGTACTTC
CASSALAGAYEQYF
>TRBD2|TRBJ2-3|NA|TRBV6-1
TGTGCCAGCACCGGGACTACCCCGGCGCAAACGCAGTATTTT
CASTGTTPAQTQYF
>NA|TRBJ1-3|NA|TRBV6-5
TGTGCCAGCAGTTACGTCGGCCGCTCTGGAAACACCATATATTTT
CASSYVGRSGNTIYF
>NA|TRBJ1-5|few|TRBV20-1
TGCAGTGCTAGCAGACCGGGATTTGACAATCAGCCCCAGCATTTT
CSASRPGFDNQPQHF
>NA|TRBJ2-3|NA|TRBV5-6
TGTGCCAGCAGCTCGCCCCCGGGCACAGATACGCAGTATTTT
CASSSPPGTDTQYF
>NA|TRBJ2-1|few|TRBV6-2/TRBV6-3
TGTGCCAGCACCACCGGGACAACGAGCTCCTACAATGAGCAGTTCTTC
CASTTGTTSSYNEQFF
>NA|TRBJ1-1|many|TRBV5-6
TGTGCCAGCAGTGCCCGTACTCTATCGTATGGGAAGACTTTCTTT
CASSARTLSYGKTFF
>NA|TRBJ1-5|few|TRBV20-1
TGCAGTGCTGGGGGTACAGGGAGGAAGGGTCAGCCCCAGCATTTT
CSAGGTGRKGQPQHF
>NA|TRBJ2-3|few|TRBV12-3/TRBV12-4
TGTGCCAGCAGTTTTGTCCGGGGGAGCACAGATACGCAGTATTTT
CASSFVRGSTDTQYF
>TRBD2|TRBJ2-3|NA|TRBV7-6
TGTGCCAGCAGCTCCTCCATGACTTGGGAGCGGGGGGCTTATACGCAGTATTTT
CASSSSMTWERGAYTQYF
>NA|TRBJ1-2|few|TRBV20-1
TGCAGTGCTAGACGGAGGGAGATCGGCTACACCTTC
CSARRREIGYTF
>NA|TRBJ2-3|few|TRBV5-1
TGCGCCAGCAGCTTTATTAGAGCCGCGGATACGCAGTATTTT
CASSFIRAADTQYF
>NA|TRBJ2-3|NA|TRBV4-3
TGCGCCAGCAGCCAAGGGCCGGGCGCCAACTCGGATACGCAGTATTTT
CASSQGPGANSDTQYF
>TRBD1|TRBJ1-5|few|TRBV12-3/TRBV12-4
TGTGCCAGCAGTTTAGCGACAGGGGATCAGCCCCAGCATTTT
CASSLATGDQPQHF
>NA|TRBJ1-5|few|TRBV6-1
TGTGCCAGCAGCCCACAGGGACCCAATCAGCCCCAGCATTTT
CASSPQGPNQPQHF
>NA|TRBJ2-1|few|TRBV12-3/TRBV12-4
TGTGCCAGCCACTCCGGAAGATCCTACAATGAGCAGTTCTTC
CASHSGRSYNEQFF
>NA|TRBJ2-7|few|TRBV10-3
TGTGCCATCAGCGGCCTAAACTACGAGCAGTACTTC
CAISGLNYEQYF
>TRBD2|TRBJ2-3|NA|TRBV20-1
TGCAGTGCTAGGGTTAGCGGGAGGAGAGCAGATACGCAGTATTTT
CSARVSGRRADTQYF
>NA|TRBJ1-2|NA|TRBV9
TGTGCCAGCAGCGGAGGGGTCGCCAGGACTGCTAACTATGGCTACACCTTC
CASSGGVARTANYGYTF
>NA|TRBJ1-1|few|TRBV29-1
TGCAGCGGGACAGTACACAACACTGAAGCTTTCTTT
CSGTVHNTEAFF
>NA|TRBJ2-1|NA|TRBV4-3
TGCGCCAGCAGCCAAGAATTTATAACGATGAATGAGCAGTTCTTC
CASSQEFITMNEQFF
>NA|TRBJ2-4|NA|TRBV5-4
TGTGCCAGCAGCTTGGGCCCGACAGGAACCATTAAAAACATTCAGTACTTC
CASSLGPTGTIKNIQYF
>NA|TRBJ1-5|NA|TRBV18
TGTGCCAGCTCCCGGTCACGTGAGCAGCCCCAGCATTTT
CASSRSREQPQHF
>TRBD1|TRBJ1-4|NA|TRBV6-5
TGTGCCAGCAGTTACAGGGGGCTGGAAAAACTGTTTTTT
CASSYRGLEKLFF
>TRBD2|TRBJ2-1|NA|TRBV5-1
TGCGCCAGCAGCACGACTAGCATGAATGAGCAGTTCTTC
CASSTTSMNEQFF
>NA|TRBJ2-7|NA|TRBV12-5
TGTGCTAGTGGTTCCGGGACTGACCCGCAGCAGTACTTC
CASGSGTDPQQYF
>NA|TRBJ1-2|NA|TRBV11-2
TGTGCCAGCAGCTCGATCCAGTATAATAACTATGGCTACACCTTC
CASSSIQYNNYGYTF
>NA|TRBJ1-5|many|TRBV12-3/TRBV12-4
TGTGCCAGCAGTTCCGACCGGGGACAGCCCCAGCATTTT
CASSSDRGQPQHF
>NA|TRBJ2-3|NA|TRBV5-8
TGTGCCAGCAGCGGGAGTATGACATATACGCAGTATTTT
CASSGSMTYTQYF
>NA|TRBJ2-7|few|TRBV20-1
TGCAGTGCTGGGACCCCGGGGGAGCAGTACTTC
CSAGTPGEQYF
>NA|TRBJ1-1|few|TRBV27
TGTGCCAGCGGACGCAGGGCCCTGAGCACTGAAGCTTTCTTT
CASGRRALSTEAFF
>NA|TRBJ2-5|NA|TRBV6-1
TGTGCCAGCAGTGAAGCCTTCCAAGAGACCCAGTACTTC
CASSEAFQETQYF
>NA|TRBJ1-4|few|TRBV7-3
TGTGCCAGCAGCTCTACAGGGTTGGATGAAAAACTGTTTTTT
CASSSTGLDEKLFF
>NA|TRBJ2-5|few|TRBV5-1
TGCGCCAGCAGCTTGTCCCTATTCCAAGAGACCCAGTACTTC
CASSLSLFQETQYF
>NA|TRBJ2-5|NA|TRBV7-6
TGTGCCAGCAGCTTAGACAACGGGGTGAAGACCCAGTACTTC
CASSLDNGVKTQYF
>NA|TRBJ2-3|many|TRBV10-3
TGTGCCATGGGGACAGATACGCAGTATTTT
CAMGTDTQYF
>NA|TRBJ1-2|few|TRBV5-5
TGTGCCAGCAGCTTGGCCTCGGGAGGCGGCTACACCTTC
CASSLASGGGYTF
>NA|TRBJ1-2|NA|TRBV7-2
TGTGCCAGCACCTCTATGGTGGGCTACACCTTC
CASTSMVGYTF
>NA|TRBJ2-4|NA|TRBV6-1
TGTGCCAGCTCCCGCACGGTGTCCAAAAACATTCAGTACTTC
CASSRTVSKNIQYF
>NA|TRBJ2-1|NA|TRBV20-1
TGCAGTGCTAGTGGAGCGCTCCCGTACGATATATCCTACAATGAGCAGTTCTTC
CSASGALPYDISYNEQFF
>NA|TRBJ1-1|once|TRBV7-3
TGTGCCAGCAGAGAACAGGTTTCCCCAGGGTCTGAAGCTTTCTTT
CASREQVSPGSEAFF
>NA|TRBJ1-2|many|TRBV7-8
TGTGCCAGCAGCTTAGATTCCGGCTATGGCTACACCTTC
CASSLDSGYGYTF
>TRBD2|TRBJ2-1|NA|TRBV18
TGTGCCAGCTCACCGGCGGGGGACTACAATGAGCAGTTCTTC
CASSPAGDYNEQFF